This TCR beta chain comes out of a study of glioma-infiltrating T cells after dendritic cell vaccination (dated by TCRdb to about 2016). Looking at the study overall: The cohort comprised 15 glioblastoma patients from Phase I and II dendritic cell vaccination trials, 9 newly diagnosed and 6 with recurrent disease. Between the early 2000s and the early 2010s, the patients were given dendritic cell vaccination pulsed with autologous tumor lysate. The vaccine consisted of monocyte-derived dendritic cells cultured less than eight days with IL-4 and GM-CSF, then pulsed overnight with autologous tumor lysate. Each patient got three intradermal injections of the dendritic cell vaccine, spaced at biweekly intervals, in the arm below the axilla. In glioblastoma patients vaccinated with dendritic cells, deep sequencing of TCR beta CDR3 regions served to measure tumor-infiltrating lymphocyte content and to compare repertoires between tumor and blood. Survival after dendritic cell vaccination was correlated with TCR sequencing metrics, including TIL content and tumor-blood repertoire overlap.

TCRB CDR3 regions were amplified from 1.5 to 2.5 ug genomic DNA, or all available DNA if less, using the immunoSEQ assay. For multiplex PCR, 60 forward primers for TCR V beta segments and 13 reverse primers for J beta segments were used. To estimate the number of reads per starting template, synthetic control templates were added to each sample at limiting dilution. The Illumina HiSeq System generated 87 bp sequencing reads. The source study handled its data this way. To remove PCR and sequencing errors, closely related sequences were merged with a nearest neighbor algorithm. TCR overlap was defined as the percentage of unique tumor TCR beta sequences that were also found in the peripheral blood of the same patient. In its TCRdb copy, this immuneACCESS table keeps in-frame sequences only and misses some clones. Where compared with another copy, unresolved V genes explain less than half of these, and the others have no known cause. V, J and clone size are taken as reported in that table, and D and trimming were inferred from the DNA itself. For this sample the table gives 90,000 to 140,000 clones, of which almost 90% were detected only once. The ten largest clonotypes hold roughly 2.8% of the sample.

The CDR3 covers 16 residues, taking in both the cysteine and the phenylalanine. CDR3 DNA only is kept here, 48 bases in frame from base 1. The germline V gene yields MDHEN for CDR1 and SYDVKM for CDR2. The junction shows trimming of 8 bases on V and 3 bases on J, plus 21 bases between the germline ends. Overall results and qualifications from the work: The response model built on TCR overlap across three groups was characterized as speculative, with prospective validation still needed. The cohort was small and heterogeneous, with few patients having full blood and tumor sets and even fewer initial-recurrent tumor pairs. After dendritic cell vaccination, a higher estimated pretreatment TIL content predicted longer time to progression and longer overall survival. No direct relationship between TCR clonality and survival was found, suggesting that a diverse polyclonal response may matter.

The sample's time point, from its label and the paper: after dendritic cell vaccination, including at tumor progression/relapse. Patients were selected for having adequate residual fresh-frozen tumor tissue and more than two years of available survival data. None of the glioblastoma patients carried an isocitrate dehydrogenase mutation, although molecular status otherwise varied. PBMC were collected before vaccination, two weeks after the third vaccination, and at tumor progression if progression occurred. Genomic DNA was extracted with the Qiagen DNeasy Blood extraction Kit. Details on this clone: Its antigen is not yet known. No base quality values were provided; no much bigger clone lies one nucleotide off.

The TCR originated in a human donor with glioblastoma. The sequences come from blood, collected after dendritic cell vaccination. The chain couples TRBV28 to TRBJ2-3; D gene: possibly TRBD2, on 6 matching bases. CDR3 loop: CASSKTRGLRTDTQYF. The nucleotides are TGTGCCAGCTCCAAAACGCGGGGTCTTCGTACAGATACGCAGTATTTT.